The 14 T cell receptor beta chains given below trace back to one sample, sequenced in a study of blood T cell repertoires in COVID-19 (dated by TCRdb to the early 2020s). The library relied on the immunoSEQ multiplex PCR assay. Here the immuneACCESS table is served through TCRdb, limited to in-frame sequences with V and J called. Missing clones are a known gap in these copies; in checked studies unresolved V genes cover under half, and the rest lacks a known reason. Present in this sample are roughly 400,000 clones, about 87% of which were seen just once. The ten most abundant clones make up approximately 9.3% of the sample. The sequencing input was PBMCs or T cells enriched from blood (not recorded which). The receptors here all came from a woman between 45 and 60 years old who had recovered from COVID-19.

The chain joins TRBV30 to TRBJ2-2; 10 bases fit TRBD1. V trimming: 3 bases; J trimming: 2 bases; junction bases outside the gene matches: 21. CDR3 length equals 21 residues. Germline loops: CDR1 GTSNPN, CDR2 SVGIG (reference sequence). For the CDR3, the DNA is TGTGCCTGGAGAGCAATGGGACAGGGGTGGAGGACTATCAAAAACACCGGGGAGCTGTTTTTT. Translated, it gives CAWRAMGQGWRTIKNTGELFF.

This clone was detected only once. CDR3 nucleotides: TGTGCCAGCAGCCGCGGCAGTAACTATGGCTACACCTTC. It codes for CASSRGSNYGYTF. V is TRBV7-2 and J is TRBJ1-2, with no clear D. CDR1 is SGHTA and CDR2 is FQGNSA in the germline V gene. The CDR3 spans 13 residues. Trimming stripped 5 bases from V and 1 base from J, with 8 bases between.

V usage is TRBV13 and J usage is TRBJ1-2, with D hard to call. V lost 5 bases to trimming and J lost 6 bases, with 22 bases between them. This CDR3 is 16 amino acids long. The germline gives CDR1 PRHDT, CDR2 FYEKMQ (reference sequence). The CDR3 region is CASSRNPSTAVDGYTF. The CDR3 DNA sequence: TGTGCCAGCAGCCGAAACCCCTCGACGGCGGTTGATGGCTACACCTTC. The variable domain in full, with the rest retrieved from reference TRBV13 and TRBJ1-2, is AAGVIQSPRHLIKEKRETATLKCYPIPRHDTVYWYQQGPGQDPQFLISFYEKMQSDKGSIPDRFSAQQFSDYHSELNMSSLELGDSALYFCASSRNPSTAVDGYTFGSGTRLTVV.

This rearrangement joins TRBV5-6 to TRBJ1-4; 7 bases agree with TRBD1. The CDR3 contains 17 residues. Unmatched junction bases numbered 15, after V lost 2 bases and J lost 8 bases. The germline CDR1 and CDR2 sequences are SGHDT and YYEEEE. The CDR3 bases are TGTGCCAGCAGCTTCGACAGGGTCTCGCGCGGGGTCGAAAAACTGTTTTTT. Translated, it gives CASSFDRVSRGVEKLFF.

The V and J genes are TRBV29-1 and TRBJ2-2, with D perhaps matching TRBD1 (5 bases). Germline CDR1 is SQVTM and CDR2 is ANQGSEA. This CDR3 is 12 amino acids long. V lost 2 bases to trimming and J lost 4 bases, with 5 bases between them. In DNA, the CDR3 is TGCAGCGTTGAAAGGGGCACCGGGGAGCTGTTTTTT. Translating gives CSVERGTGELFF.

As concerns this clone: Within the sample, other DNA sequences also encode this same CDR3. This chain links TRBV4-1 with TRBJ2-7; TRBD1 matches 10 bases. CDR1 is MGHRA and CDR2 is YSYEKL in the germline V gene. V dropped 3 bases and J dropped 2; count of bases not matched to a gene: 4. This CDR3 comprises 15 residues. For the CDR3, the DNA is TGCGCCAGCAGCCAGGGACAGGGGCCGACCTACGAGCAGTACTTC. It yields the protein CASSQGQGPTYEQYF.

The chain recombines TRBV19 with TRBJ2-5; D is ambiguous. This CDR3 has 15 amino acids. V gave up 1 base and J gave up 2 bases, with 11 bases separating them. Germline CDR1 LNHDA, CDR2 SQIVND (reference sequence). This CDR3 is CASSIGGTKQETQYF. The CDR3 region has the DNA TGTGCCAGTAGTATAGGAGGAACAAAACAAGAGACCCAGTACTTC.

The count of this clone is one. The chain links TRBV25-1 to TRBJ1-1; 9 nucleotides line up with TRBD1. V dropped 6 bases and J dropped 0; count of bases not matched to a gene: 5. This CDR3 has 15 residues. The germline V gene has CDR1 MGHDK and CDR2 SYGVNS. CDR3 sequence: CASRDRGFVNTEAFF. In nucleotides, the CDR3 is TGTGCCAGCAGGGACAGGGGATTTGTGAACACTGAAGCTTTCTTT.

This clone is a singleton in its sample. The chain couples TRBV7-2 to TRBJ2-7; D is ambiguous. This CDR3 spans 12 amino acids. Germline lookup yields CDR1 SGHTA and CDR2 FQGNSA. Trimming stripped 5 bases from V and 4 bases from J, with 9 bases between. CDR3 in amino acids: CASSMLSYEQYF. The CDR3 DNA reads TGTGCCAGCAGCATGCTTAGTTACGAGCAGTACTTC. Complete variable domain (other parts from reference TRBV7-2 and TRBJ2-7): GAGVSQSPSNKVTEKGKDVELRCDPISGHTALYWYRQSLGQGLEFLIYFQGNSAPDKSGLPSDRFSAERTGGSVSTLTIQRTQQEDSAVYLCASSMLSYEQYFGPGTRLTVT.

The CDR3 DNA reads TGTGCCAGCAGTGCCCAGTGGGGGGACAATGAGCAGTTCTTC. Encoded protein: CASSAQWGDNEQFF. V usage is TRBV25-1 and J usage is TRBJ2-1, with a possible D match to TRBD2 (6 bases). The germline V gene has CDR1 MGHDK and CDR2 SYGVNS. This CDR3 region has 14 residues. Trimming stripped 4 bases from V and 5 bases from J, with 12 bases between.

CDR3: CASSGQGGATGELFF. The CDR3 DNA reads TGTGCCAGCAGTGGTCAAGGGGGCGCGACCGGGGAGCTGTTTTTT. This rearrangement joins TRBV2 to TRBJ2-2; 7 nucleotides align to TRBD1. The CDR3 runs to 15 residues. The junction had 7 bases not matched to a gene; V was cut back by 4 bases and J by 5 bases. In germline, CDR1 is SNHLY, CDR2 FYNNEI. The variable domain in full, with the rest retrieved from reference TRBV2 and TRBJ2-2, is EPEVTQTPSHQVTQMGQEVILRCVPISNHLYFYWYRQILGQKVEFLVSFYNNEISEKSEIFDDQFSVERPDGSNFTLKIRSTKLEDSAMYFCASSGQGGATGELFFGEGSRLTVL.

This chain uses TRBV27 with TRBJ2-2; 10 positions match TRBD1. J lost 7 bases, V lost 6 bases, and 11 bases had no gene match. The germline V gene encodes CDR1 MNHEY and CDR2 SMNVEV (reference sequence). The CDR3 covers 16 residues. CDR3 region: CASSLSRTGGHGELFF. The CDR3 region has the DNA TGTGCCAGCAGCCTAAGCCGGACAGGGGGTCACGGGGAGCTGTTTTTT.

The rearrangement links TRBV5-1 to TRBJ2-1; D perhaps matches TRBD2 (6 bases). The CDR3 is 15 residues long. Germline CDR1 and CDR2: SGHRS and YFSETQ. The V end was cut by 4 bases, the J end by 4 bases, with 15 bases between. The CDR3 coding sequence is TGCGCCAGCAGCCCGCGGCTGGGACTTTACAATGAGCAGTTCTTC. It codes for CASSPRLGLYNEQFF.

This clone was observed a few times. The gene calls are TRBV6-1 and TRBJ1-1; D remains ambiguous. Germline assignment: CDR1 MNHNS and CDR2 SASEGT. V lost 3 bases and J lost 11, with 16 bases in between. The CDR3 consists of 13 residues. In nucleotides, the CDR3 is TGTGCCAGCAGTGACCGGTTTCACCCCGATGCTTTCTTT. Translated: CASSDRFHPDAFF.